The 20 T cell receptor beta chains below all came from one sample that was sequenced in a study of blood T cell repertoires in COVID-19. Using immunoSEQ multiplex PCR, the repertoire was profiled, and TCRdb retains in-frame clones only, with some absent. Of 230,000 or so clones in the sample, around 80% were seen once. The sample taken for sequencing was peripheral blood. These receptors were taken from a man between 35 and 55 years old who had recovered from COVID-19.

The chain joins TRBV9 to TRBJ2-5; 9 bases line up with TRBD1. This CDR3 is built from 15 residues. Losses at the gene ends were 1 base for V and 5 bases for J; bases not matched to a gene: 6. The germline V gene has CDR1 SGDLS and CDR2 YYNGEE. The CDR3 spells CASSVSTGGVETQYF. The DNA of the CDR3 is TGTGCCAGCAGCGTATCGACAGGGGGGGTGGAGACCCAGTACTTC. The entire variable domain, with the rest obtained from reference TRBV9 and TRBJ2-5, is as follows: DSGVTQTPKHLITATGQRVTLRCSPRSGDLSVYWYQQSLDQGLQFLIQYYNGEERAKGNILERFSAQQFPDLHSELNLSSLELGDSALYFCASSVSTGGVETQYFGPGTRLLVL.

CDR3 DNA sequence: TGTGCCAGCAGCTTAGGGTCGGGGGGGACAAACACCATATATTTT. It is translated as CASSLGSGGTNTIYF. The chain is built from TRBV7-2 and TRBJ1-3; the D gene is possibly TRBD1 (5 bases). Trimming left V 1 base short and J 6 bases short, with 13 bases between. CDR1 and CDR2 (germline): SGHTA, FQGNSA. This CDR3 spans 15 amino acids.

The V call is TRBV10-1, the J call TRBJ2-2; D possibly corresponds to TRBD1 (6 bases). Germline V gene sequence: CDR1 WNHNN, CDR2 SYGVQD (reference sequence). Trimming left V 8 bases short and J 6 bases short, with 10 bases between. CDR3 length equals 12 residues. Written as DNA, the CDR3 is TGCGCCAGCCGATCAGGGGCCGGGGAGCTGTTTTTT. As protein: CASRSGAGELFF.

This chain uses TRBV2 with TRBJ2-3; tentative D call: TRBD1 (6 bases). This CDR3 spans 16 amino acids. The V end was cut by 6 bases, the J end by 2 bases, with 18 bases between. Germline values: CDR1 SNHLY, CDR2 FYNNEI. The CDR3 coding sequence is TGTGCCAGCAGGAGGACAGCCCTGATCTTCACAGATACGCAGTATTTT. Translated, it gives CASRRTALIFTDTQYF. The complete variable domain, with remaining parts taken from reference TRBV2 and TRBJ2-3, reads EPEVTQTPSHQVTQMGQEVILRCVPISNHLYFYWYRQILGQKVEFLVSFYNNEISEKSEIFDDQFSVERPDGSNFTLKIRSTKLEDSAMYFCASRRTALIFTDTQYFGPGTRLTVL.

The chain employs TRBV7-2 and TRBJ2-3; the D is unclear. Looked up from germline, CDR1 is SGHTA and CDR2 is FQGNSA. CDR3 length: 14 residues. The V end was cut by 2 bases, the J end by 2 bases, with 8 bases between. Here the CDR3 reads CASSLRQVTDTQYF. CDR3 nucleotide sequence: TGTGCCAGCAGCTTACGGCAGGTCACAGATACGCAGTATTTT.

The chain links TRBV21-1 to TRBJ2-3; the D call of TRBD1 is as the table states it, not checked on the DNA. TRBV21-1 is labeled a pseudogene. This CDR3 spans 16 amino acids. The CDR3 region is CASSRDRKRSTDTQYF. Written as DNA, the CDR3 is TGTGCCAGCAGCAGGGACAGGAAAAGGAGCACAGATACGCAGTATTTT.

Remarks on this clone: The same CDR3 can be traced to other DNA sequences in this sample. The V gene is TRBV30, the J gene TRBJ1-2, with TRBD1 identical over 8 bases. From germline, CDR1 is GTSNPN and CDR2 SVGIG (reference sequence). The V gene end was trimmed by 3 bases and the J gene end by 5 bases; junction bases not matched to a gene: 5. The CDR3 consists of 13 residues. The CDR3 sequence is CAWSRDRPYGYTF. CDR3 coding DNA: TGTGCCTGGAGCCGGGACAGGCCTTATGGCTACACCTTC.

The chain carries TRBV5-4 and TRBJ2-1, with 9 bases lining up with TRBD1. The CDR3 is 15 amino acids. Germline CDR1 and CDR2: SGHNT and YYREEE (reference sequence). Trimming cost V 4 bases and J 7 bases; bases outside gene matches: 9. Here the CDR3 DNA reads TGTGCCAGCAGCCAAGGCGGACAGGGGTCGAATGAGCAGTTCTTC. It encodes CASSQGGQGSNEQFF.

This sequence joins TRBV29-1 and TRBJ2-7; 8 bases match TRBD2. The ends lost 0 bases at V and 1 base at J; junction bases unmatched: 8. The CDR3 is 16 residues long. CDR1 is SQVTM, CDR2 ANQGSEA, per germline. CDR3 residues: CSVEDAWASGSYEQYF. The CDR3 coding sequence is TGCAGCGTTGAAGATGCGTGGGCTAGCGGGTCCTACGAGCAGTACTTC.

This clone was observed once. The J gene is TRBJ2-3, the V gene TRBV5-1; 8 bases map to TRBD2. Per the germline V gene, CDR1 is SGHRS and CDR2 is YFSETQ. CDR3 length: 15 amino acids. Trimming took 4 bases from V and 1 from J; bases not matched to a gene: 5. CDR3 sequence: CASSVPRGGTDTQYF. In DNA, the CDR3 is TGCGCCAGCAGCGTCCCGCGGGGGGGCACAGATACGCAGTATTTT. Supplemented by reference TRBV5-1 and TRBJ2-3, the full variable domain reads KAGVTQTPRYLIKTRGQQVTLSCSPISGHRSVSWYQQTPGQGLQFLFEYFSETQRNKGNFPGRFSGRQFSNSRSEMNVSTLELGDSALYLCASSVPRGGTDTQYFGPGTRLTVL.

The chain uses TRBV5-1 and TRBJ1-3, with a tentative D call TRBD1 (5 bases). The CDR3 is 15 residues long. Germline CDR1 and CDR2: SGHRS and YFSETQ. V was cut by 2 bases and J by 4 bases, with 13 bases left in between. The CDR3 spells CASSLRGVSGNTIYF. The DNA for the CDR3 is TGCGCCAGCAGCTTAAGGGGTGTTTCGGGAAACACCATATATTTT.

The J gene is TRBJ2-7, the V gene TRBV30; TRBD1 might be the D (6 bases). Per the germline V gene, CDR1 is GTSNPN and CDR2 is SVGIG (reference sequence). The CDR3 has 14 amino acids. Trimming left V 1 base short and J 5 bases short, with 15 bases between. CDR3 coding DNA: TGTGCCTGGAGTGGGGACATGGCGTCCGACGAGCAGTACTTC. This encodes CAWSGDMASDEQYF.

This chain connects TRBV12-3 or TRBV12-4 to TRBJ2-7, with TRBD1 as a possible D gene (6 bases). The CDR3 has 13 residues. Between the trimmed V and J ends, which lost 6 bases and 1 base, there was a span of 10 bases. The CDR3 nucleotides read TGTGCCAGCAGCCAGGACAGTTCCTACGAGCAGTACTTC. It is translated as CASSQDSSYEQYF.

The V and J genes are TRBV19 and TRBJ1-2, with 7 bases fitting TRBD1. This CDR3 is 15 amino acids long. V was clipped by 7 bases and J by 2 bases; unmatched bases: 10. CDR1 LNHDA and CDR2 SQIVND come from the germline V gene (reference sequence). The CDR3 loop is CASTGGDSVNYGYTF. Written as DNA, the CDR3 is TGTGCCAGTACAGGGGGAGACTCCGTAAACTATGGCTACACCTTC.

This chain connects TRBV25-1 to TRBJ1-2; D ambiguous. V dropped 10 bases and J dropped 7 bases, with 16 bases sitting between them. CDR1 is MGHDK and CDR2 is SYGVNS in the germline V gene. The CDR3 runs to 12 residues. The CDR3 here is CATSGGAFGYTF. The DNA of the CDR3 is TGTGCCACCTCCGGCGGCGCCTTTGGCTACACCTTC.

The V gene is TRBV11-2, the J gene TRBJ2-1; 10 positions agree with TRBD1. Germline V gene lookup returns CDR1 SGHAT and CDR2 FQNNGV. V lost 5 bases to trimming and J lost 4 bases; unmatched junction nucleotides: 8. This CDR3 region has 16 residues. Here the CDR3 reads CASSQTGGALYNEQFF. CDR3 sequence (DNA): TGTGCCAGCAGCCAGACAGGGGGCGCCCTGTACAATGAGCAGTTCTTC. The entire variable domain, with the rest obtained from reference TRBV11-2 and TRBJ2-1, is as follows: EAGVAQSPRYKIIEKRQSVAFWCNPISGHATLYWYQQILGQGPKLLIQFQNNGVVDDSQLPKDRFSAERLKGVDSTLKIQPAKLEDSAVYLCASSQTGGALYNEQFFGPGTRLTVL.

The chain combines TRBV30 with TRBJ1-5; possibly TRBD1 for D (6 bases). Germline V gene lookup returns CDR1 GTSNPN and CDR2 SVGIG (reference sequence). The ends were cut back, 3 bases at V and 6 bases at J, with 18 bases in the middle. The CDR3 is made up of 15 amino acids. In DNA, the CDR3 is TGTGCCTGGAGGCCAATAACAGGGTTAGTTCAGCCCCAGCATTTT. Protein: CAWRPITGLVQPQHF.

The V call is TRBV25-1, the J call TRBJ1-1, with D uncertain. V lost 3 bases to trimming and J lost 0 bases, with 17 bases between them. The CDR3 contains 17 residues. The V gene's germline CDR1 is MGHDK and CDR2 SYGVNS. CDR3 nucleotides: TGTGCCAGCAGTGACCGCAGCACAGAACACCTGAACACTGAAGCTTTCTTT. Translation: CASSDRSTEHLNTEAFF.

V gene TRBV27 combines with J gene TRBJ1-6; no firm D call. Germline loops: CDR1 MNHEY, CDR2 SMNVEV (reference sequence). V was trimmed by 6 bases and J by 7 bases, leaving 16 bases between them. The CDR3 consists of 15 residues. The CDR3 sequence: CASSLLKVGNSPLHF. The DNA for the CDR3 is TGTGCCAGCAGCCTACTAAAAGTAGGAAATTCACCCCTCCACTTT.

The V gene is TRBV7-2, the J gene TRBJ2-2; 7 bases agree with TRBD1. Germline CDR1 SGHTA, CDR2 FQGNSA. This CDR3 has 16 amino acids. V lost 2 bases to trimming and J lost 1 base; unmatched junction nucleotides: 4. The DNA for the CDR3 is TGTGCCAGCAGCTTATGGGGGACAGTGAACACCGGGGAGCTGTTTTTT. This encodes CASSLWGTVNTGELFF.